This T cell receptor (beta chain) was recorded in a study of human T cells and chemical hapten exposure. Study-wide background: In the sensitization step, 2% DPC was placed on about 2 cm by about 2 cm of upper inner arm skin. Patients were given diphenylcyclopropenone on the scalp weekly across the approximately 24-week study. Whole-study findings and limits: With patch test score, the counts of PT1 expanded TCRs showed a positive correlation.

The time point is: pre-sensitization, week 0. Treatment given: therapeutic diphenylcyclopropenone sensitization with weekly scalp DPC. Extraction of total RNA was performed on unfractionated whole blood. This clonotype occurred many times. Its antigen is unknown. One entry per CDR3 protein results from TCRdb running MiXCR on the RACE reads. The sample has more than 70,000 distinct CDR3 sequences, about 8% seen once; the top ten hold 2.6%. V lost 3 bases and J 1 base, leaving 14 bases between the germline ends. Germline V gene sequence: CDR1 SNHLY, CDR2 FYNNEI. The CDR3 extends over 16 amino acids. J is TRBJ2-3 and V is TRBV2; no clear D gene. This TCR was recovered from a man aged 35 to 55 with alopecia areata. Some clones in this sample may be carry-over from other donors' samples. Source: whole blood, taken in connection with sensitization to the hapten diphenylcyclopropenone (DPC). CDR3 residues: CASSDIRTTGTDTQYF. As DNA, the CDR3 is TGTGCCAGCAGTGACATACGGACCACGGGCACAGATACGCAGTATTTT.